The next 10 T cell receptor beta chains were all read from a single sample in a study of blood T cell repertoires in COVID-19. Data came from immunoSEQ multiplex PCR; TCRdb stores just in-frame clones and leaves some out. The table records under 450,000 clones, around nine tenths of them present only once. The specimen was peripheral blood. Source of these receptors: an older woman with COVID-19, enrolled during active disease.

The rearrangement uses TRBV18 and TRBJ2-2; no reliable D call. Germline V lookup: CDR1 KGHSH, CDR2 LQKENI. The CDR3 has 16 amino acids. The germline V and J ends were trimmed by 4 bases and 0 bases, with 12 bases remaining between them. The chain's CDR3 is CASSLYAISNTGELFF. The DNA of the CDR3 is TGTGCCAGCTCACTCTACGCCATCTCGAACACCGGGGAGCTGTTTTTT.

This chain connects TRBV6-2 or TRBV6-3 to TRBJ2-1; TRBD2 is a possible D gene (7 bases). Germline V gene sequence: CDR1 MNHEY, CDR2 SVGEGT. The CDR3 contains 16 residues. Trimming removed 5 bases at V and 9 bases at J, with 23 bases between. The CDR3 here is CASSALRGANTGEQFF. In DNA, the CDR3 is TGTGCCAGCAGTGCCCTCCGGGGGGCCAACACGGGTGAGCAGTTCTTC.

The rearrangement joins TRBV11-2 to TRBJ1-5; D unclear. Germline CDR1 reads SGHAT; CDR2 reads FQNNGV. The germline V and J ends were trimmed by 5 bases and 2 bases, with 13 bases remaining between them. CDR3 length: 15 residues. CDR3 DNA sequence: TGTGCCAGCAGCGCGTCCCGAACCGGCAATCAGCCCCAGCATTTT. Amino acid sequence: CASSASRTGNQPQHF.

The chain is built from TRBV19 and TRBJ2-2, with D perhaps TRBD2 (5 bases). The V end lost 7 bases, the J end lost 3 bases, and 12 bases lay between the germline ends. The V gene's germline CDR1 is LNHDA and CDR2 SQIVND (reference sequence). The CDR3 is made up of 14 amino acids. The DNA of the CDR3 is TGTGCCAGTATTCCGGACGGGGACACCGGGGAGCTGTTTTTT. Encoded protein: CASIPDGDTGELFF.

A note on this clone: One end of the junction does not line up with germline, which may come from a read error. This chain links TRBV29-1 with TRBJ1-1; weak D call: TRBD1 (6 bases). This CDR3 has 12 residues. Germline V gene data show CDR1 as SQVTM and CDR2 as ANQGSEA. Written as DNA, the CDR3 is TGCAGCGTTGACCCTCGCGGGGGCCAGTACGTCTTT. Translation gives CSVDPRGGQYVF.

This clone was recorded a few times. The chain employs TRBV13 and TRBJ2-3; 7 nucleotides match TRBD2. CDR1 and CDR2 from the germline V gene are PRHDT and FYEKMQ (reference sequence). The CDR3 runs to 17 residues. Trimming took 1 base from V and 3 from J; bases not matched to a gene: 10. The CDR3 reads CASSLAGGPSVTDTQYF. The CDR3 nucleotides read TGTGCCAGCAGCTTAGCGGGGGGTCCCTCGGTAACAGATACGCAGTATTTT.

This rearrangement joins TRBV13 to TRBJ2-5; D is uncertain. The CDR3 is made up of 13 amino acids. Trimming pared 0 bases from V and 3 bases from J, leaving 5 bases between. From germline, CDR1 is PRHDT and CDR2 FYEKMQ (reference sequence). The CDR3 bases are TGTGCCAGCAGCTTAGGGCTAGAAGAGACCCAGTACTTC. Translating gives CASSLGLEETQYF.

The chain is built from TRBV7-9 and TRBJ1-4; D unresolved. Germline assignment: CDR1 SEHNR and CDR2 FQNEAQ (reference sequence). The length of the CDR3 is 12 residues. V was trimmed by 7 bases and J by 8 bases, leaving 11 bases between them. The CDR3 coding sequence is TGTGCCAGCAACCCCGTGAGCGAAAAACTGTTTTTT. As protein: CASNPVSEKLFF.

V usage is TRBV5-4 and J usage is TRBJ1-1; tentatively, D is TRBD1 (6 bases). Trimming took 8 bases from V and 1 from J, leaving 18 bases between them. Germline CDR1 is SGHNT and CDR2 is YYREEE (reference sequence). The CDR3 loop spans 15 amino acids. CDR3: CASRVGGRGNTEAFF. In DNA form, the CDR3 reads TGTGCCAGTAGAGTTGGGGGCAGGGGGAACACTGAAGCTTTCTTT.

CDR3: CASSHGQGVTYEQYF. The DNA of the CDR3 is TGTGCCAGCAGCCACGGACAGGGGGTAACCTACGAGCAGTACTTC. The rearrangement links TRBV7-2 to TRBJ2-7, with 10 bases aligning to TRBD1. The ends lost 5 bases at V and 2 bases at J; junction bases unmatched: 6. The CDR3 has 15 amino acids. Germline assignment: CDR1 SGHTA and CDR2 FQGNSA.